This T cell receptor beta chain was identified in a study of CD8 T cells in Susac syndrome. Study conclusions and caveats: The number of individuals included in the study's TCR sequencing and HLA analysis was acknowledged as relatively small.

RNA amounts of roughly 0.45 to 1 ug underwent reverse transcription with random hexamers. Across 54 Vbeta and 13 Jbeta, immunoSEQ multiplex PCR amplified TCR beta CDR3. TCRdb reprocessed the immunoSEQ multiplex PCR reads via MiXCR and lists one record per CDR3 protein. This table has 70,000 or so distinct CDR3 sequences, about 94% appearing once. This clonotype was counted once. The antigen remains unidentified. Sequencing of TCR beta was performed on blood CD8+ and CD4+ T cells. The multiple sclerosis controls were treatment-naive patients affected by stable or active relapsing-remitting disease. The germline V and J ends were trimmed by 7 bases and 9 bases, with 19 bases remaining between them. This CDR3 is 14 amino acids long. Germline V gene sequence: CDR1 SEHNR, CDR2 FQNEAQ (reference sequence).

The sequence derives from a human donor with multiple sclerosis. Sequencing was performed on CD8+ T cells from PBMCs. This chain links TRBV7-9 with TRBJ2-1; possible D gene TRBD2, 5 bases. CDR3 amino acids: CASTNPLAVGEQFF. The DNA of the CDR3 is TGTGCCAGCACCAACCCCCTAGCCGTCGGTGAGCAGTTCTTC.